The text below deals with one T cell receptor beta chain. The antigen this receptor binds is unknown. Per-base quality was not reported, and no clone a single base away is much larger than it. The sample carries other DNA sequences with the same CDR3. CDR3 length: 14 amino acids, cysteine to phenylalanine. Just CDR3 DNA is preserved here, 42 bases in frame from base 1. Reading the germline V gene gives CDR1 SGDLS and CDR2 YYNGEE. Trimming takes 0 bases from V and 4 bases from J, and the germline ends sit 9 bases apart. The record originates from a study of CD8+ T cells in alopecia areata (dated by TCRdb to between 2017 and 2018). Regarding the complete study: High-throughput TCRbeta sequencing was used to examine T cell clonal expansion in alopecia areata in both the C3H/HeJ mouse model and human patients. Scalp tissue and sorted CD4+ and CD8+ peripheral blood T cells from patchy and totalis/universalis alopecia areata patients and from healthy controls were covered by human TCRbeta sequencing. immunoSEQ multiplex PCR using 35 Vbeta forward primers and 13 Jbeta reverse primers was used to amplify TCRbeta CDR3 regions. The RNA source kit depended on sample type: the PAXgene miRNA kit for fixed scalp, the miRNeasy kit for PBMCs, and the RNeasy kit for mouse skin. Clonality in the scalp was compared among normal scalp (n=4), patchy alopecia areata scalp (n=8), and alopecia totalis/universalis scalp (n=8).

PBMCs were isolated by density centrifugation and stained for CD3, CD4 and CD8, and CD4+ and CD8+ T cells were sorted on a FACSAria. Scalp biopsies and blood samples were provided by unaffected controls. Overall study outcomes, separate from this receptor: Scalp TCR repertoire analysis is complicated because resident alphabeta T cells in normal human skin are also sequenced, whereas mouse skin is dominated by gammadelta T cells. Compared with normal scalp, lesional scalp had higher clonality and more expanded CD8+ clones, particularly in alopecia totalis/universalis, a pattern that suggests antigenic drive. Shared TCR sequences between patients were less evident than in mice, which may be partly attributable to HLA diversity in the patient population.

The library relied on the immunoSEQ multiplex PCR assay. For TCR sequencing, RNA was extracted from every sample and reverse transcribed into cDNA to serve as template. SuperScript III was used for first-strand cDNA synthesis, primed with a 2:1 mix of oligo-dT and random hexamers. A synthetic immune receptor repertoire was used to measure amplification bias, and any remaining bias was corrected computationally. In the source study's methods: Raw reads were preprocessed to remove errors, and CDR3 was defined according to IMGT conventions as the region from the conserved cysteine to phenylalanine. Clonality was computed as 1 minus the Shannon entropy, with the entropy normalized by log2 of the number of productive unique TCRs. Whether scalp clones were CD4 or CD8 was inferred by matching scalp TCRbeta sequences against CD4 and CD8 repertoires sorted from blood. The immuneACCESS repertoire file appears here via TCRdb, limited to in-frame rearrangements. These files lack a portion of the clones; in checked studies, under half of the deficit traces to unresolved V genes, and the cause of the others is not known. V and J calls and clone size are as listed in that table; D and trimming were resolved from the DNA. The sample has 150,000 to 200,000 clones on record, 55% of them singletons. Approximately 4.3% of the sample comes from the top ten.

The clonotype was recovered from a human donor in good health. The chain joins TRBV9 to TRBJ2-3; the D gene is not confidently resolved. The sample was CD4+ T cells sorted from blood. CDR3 reads: CASSVEASADTQYF. The DNA reads as follows: TGTGCCAGCAGCGTAGAAGCGAGCGCAGATACGCAGTATTTT.